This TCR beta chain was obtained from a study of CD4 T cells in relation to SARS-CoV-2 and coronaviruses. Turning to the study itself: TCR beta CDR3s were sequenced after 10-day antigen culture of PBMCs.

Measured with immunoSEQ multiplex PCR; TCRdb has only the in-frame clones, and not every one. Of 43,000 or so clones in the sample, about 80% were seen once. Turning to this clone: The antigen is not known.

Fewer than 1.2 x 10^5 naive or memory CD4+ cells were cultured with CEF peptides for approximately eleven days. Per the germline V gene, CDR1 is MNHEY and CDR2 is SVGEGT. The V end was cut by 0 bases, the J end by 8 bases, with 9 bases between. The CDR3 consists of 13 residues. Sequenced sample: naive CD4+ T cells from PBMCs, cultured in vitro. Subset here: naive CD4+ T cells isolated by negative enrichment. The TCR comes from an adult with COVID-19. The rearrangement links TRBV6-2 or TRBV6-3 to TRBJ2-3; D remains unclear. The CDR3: CASSYSYRGTQYF. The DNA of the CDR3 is TGTGCCAGCAGTTACTCCTACAGAGGTACGCAGTATTTT.